Here is one T cell receptor (beta chain) with its context. In germline, CDR1 is SGDLS, CDR2 YYNGEE. The CDR3 is made up of 15 amino acids. V was clipped by 4 bases and J by 7 bases, with 17 bases between them. This entry belongs to a study of radiation and T cells in renal cell carcinoma. Time point in this sample: baseline pretreatment blood. Treatment denoted: 15 Gy SBRT to primary tumor, nephrectomy 4 weeks later. Data came from immunoSEQ multiplex PCR; TCRdb stores just in-frame clones and leaves some out. The data show approximately 90,000 clones, about 88% seen once. V gene TRBV9 combines with J gene TRBJ2-2, with D tentatively TRBD1 or TRBD2 (6 bases each). This material consisted of blood, taken from a patient whose treatment included radiotherapy and nephrectomy. The sequence derives from a man between 45 and 60 years old with renal cell carcinoma. The CDR3 DNA sequence: TGTGCCAGCAGCCCCGGAGGGGGGTTGGGCGGGGAGCTGTTTTTT. Amino acids: CASSPGGGLGGELFF. Full variable domain (outside the CDR3, taken from reference TRBV9 and TRBJ2-2): DSGVTQTPKHLITATGQRVTLRCSPRSGDLSVYWYQQSLDQGLQFLIQYYNGEERAKGNILERFSAQQFPDLHSELNLSSLELGDSALYFCASSPGGGLGGELFFGEGSRLTVL.